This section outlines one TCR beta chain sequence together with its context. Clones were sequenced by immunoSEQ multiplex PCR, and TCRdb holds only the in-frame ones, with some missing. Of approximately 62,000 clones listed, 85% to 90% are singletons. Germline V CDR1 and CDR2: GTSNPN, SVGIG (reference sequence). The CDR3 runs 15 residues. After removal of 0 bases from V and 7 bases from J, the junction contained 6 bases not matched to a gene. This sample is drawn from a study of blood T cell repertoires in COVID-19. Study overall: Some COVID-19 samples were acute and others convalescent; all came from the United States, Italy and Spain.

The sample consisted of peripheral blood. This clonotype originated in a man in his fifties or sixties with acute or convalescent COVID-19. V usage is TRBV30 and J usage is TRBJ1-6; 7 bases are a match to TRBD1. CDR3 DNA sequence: TGTGCCTGGAGTGTGGAGGGGGCGATAAATTCACCCCTCCACTTT. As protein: CAWSVEGAINSPLHF. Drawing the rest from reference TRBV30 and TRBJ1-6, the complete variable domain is SQTIHQWPATLVQPVGSPLSLECTVEGTSNPNLYWYRQAAGRGLQLLFYSVGIGQISSEVPQNLSASRPQDRQFILSSKKLLLSDSGFYLCAWSVEGAINSPLHFGNGTRLTVT.